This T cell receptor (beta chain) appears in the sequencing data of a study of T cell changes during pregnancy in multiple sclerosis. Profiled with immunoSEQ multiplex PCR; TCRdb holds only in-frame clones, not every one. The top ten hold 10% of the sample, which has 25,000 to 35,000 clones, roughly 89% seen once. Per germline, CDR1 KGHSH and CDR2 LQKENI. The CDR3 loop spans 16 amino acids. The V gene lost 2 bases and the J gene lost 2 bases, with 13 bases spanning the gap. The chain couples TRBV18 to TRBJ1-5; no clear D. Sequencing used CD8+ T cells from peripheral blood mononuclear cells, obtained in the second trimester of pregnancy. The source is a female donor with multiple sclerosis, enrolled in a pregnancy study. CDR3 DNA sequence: TGTGCCAGCTCACCAACGGCGGAACGTGGCAATCAGCCCCAGCATTTT. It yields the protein CASSPTAERGNQPQHF.